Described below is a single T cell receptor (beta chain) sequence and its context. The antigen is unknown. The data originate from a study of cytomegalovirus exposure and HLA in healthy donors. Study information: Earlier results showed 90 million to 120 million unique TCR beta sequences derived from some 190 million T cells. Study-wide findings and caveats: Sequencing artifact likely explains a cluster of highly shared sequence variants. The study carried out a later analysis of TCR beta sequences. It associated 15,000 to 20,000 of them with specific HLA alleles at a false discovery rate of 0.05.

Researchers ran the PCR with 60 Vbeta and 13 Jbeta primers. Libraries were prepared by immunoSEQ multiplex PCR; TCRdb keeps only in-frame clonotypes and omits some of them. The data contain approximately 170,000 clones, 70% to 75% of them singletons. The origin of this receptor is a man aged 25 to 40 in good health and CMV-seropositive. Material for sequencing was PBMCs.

In DNA, the CDR3 is TGTGCCAGCAGCTTAGCGGTCTATTCCCACGAGCAGTACTTC. Amino acid sequence: CASSLAVYSHEQYF. The chain employs TRBV7-2 and TRBJ2-7; unclear D gene. Germline V lookup: CDR1 SGHTA, CDR2 FQGNSA. Trimming left V 0 bases short and J 5 bases short, with 11 bases between. The CDR3 loop spans 14 amino acids.